The T cell receptor (beta chain) described here comes from a study of cytomegalovirus exposure and HLA in healthy donors. The CDR3 has 14 residues. V was trimmed by 4 bases and J by 4 bases, leaving 10 bases between them. CDR1 and CDR2 (germline): LNHDA, SQIVND (reference sequence). Use of 60 Vbeta and 13 Jbeta primers characterized the PCR. Method: immunoSEQ multiplex PCR; TCRdb's copy keeps in-frame clones and lacks some. The sample has about 160,000 clones, 60% to 80% seen once. Study findings and constraints: Per a prior analysis, the majority of TCR beta V segments were productive roughly 87% or roughly 30% of the time. It was assumed in the presence/absence analyses that sequencing depth was roughly uniform across donors. Common viral pathogens were later found to be apparently linked to several of the most significant clusters.

Participants comprised healthy donors of bone marrow. Comment on this clone: Its target is not known.

The clonotype was recovered from a man aged 18 to 30 in good health and CMV-seropositive. Sequencing was carried out using PBMCs. The rearrangement uses TRBV19 and TRBJ2-2; D may be TRBD2 (6 bases). The CDR3 nucleotides read TGTGCCAGTAGTAATTCCGGGAGCACCGGGGAGCTGTTTTTT. Encoded protein: CASSNSGSTGELFF.